The 30 T cell receptor beta chains below come from one sample, sequenced in a study of blood T cell repertoires in COVID-19. The protocol was immunoSEQ multiplex PCR, while the TCRdb copy is restricted to in-frame clones and leaves out a portion. The data show 45,000 to 50,000 clones, about 90% seen once. Sequences were obtained from peripheral blood. These TCRs come from a human donor in a cohort sampled during active COVID-19.

This chain uses TRBV19 with TRBJ1-1; D not resolved. Germline-derived CDR1 and CDR2 are LNHDA and SQIVND (reference sequence). V was clipped by 7 bases and J by 0 bases, with 9 bases between them. This CDR3 is built from 13 residues. The CDR3 sequence is CASTDTLNTEAFF. DNA for the CDR3: TGTGCCAGTACTGACACGCTGAACACTGAAGCTTTCTTT.

This chain connects TRBV12-3 or TRBV12-4 to TRBJ2-7; D possibly corresponds to TRBD2 (5 bases). V was clipped by 7 bases and J by 6 bases, with 13 bases between them. The length of the CDR3 is 12 residues. CDR3: CASKRSRSEQYF. In DNA, the CDR3 is TGTGCCAGCAAGCGGAGTAGAAGCGAGCAGTACTTC.

This clone was detected only once. The chain has TRBV7-3 and TRBJ1-2; no clear D. Trimming removed 3 bases at V and 4 bases at J, with 18 bases between. This CDR3 has 16 amino acids. Looked up from germline, CDR1 is SGHTA and CDR2 is FQGTGA. The CDR3 DNA is TGTGCCAGCAGCTTCTCCGGGAGACCCGGGTCCTATGGCTACACCTTC. It is translated as CASSFSGRPGSYGYTF. The whole variable domain, remainder taken from reference TRBV7-3 and TRBJ1-2, is GAGVSQTPSNKVTEKGKYVELRCDPISGHTALYWYRQSLGQGPEFLIYFQGTGAADDSGLPNDRFFAVRPEGSVSTLKIQRTERGDSAVYLCASSFSGRPGSYGYTFGSGTRLTVV.

The chain joins TRBV10-3 to TRBJ1-2; D not certain. The V end lost 4 bases, the J end lost 11 bases, and 23 bases lay between the germline ends. CDR3 length: 15 residues. CDR1 is ENHRY, CDR2 SYGVKD, per germline. CDR3 nucleotide sequence: TGTGCCATCAGTGGGGGAGGAGGAGGTACCCATGTTTACACCTTC. This encodes CAISGGGGGTHVYTF.

The chain combines TRBV27 with TRBJ1-1; the D gene is possibly TRBD1 (5 bases). Germline V gene data show CDR1 as MNHEY and CDR2 as SMNVEV (reference sequence). The V gene lost 8 bases and the J gene lost 9 bases, with 13 bases spanning the gap. This CDR3 comprises 11 residues. The CDR3: CASGGGTQAFF. DNA for the CDR3: TGTGCCAGCGGGGGGGGTACTCAAGCTTTCTTT.

This clone was detected a few times. The V gene is TRBV10-3, the J gene TRBJ2-3; D unclear. The CDR3 totals 13 residues. CDR1 is ENHRY, CDR2 SYGVKD, per germline. The germline V and J ends were trimmed by 2 bases and 1 base, with 4 bases remaining between them. The CDR3 spells CAISERGTDTQYF. CDR3 nucleotides: TGTGCCATCAGTGAGCGGGGCACAGATACGCAGTATTTT.

The chain recombines TRBV6-6 with TRBJ1-6; 9 nucleotides agree with TRBD1. V dropped 6 bases and J dropped 7; count of bases not matched to a gene: 7. CDR3 length equals 15 residues. CDR1 is MNHNY, CDR2 SVGAGI, per germline (reference sequence). The chain's CDR3 is CASSRQGQGNSPLHF. CDR3 sequence (DNA): TGTGCCAGCAGCCGACAAGGACAGGGGAATTCACCCCTCCACTTT.

The chain employs TRBV24-1 and TRBJ2-7; 9 positions agree with TRBD1. The V and J ends lost 5 bases and 7 bases, in that order; junction bases with no gene match: 11. This CDR3 has 15 residues. In germline, CDR1 is KGHDR, CDR2 SFDVKD. DNA for the CDR3: TGTGCCACCAGTGTCCCGGGACAGGGACAGGGAGAGCAGTACTTC. Protein: CATSVPGQGQGEQYF.

This chain links TRBV7-6 with TRBJ2-1; a weak D match, TRBD1 (6 bases). The V gene's germline CDR1 is SGHVS and CDR2 FNYEAQ. The V gene lost 5 bases and the J gene lost 1 base, with 21 bases spanning the gap. The length of the CDR3 is 18 residues. CDR3 region: CASSTRRGSRRSYNEQFF. CDR3 bases: TGTGCCAGCAGCACGCGCAGGGGTTCGAGGAGGTCCTACAATGAGCAGTTCTTC.

Only a few counts were recorded for this clone. Relative to the germline gene, one junction end is altered; a read error may explain this. This chain links TRBV7-9 with TRBJ1-3; D is possibly TRBD1 (5 bases). This CDR3 spans 8 amino acids. CDR1 and CDR2 from the germline V gene are SEHNR and FQNEAQ (reference sequence). Here the CDR3 reads CASSANRF. As DNA, the CDR3 is TGTGCCAGCAGCGCCAACAGGTTT.

V usage is TRBV11-2 and J usage is TRBJ2-7; D is unclear. CDR3 length: 14 residues. Between the trimmed V and J ends, which lost 1 base and 3 bases, there was a span of 10 bases. Germline V lookup: CDR1 SGHAT, CDR2 FQNNGV. CDR3 nucleotide sequence: TGTGCCAGCAGCTTAGGAGGTATCAGCTACGAGCAGTACTTC. It encodes CASSLGGISYEQYF.

V is TRBV29-1 and J is TRBJ2-3; TRBD2 agrees at 7 bases. The CDR3 is 15 amino acids. Germline loops: CDR1 SQVTM, CDR2 ANQGSEA. V gave up 1 base and J gave up 5 bases; unmatched junction bases: 9. The CDR3 DNA reads TGCAGCGTTGAAGGCCCTAGGGGACTACGAGATACGCAGTATTTT. It codes for CSVEGPRGLRDTQYF.

Only a few counts were recorded for this clone. The chain joins TRBV7-2 to TRBJ1-5; 7 positions match TRBD1. The V gene's germline CDR1 is SGHTA and CDR2 FQGNSA. This CDR3 is 15 amino acids long. V lost 3 bases to trimming and J lost 1 base; unmatched junction nucleotides: 3. DNA for the CDR3: TGTGCCAGCAGCTTCTTACAGGGGAGCAATCAGCCCCAGCATTTT. Its protein product is CASSFLQGSNQPQHF.

The chain uses TRBV11-2 and TRBJ2-3; 8 bases agree with TRBD1. Trimming removed 3 bases from V and 6 bases from J; junction bases left unmatched: 8. From germline, CDR1 is SGHAT and CDR2 FQNNGV. The length of the CDR3 is 15 residues. The CDR3 coding sequence is TGTGCCAGCAGCTTCGGACAGGGTTGGTCCGATACGCAGTATTTT. Translation: CASSFGQGWSDTQYF.

V is TRBV7-2 and J is TRBJ2-4, with D possibly matching TRBD2 (5 bases). Deletions cut 0 bases from V and 8 bases from J, with 8 bases between. Germline CDR1 is SGHTA and CDR2 is FQGNSA. The CDR3 has 13 amino acids. The CDR3 region has the DNA TGTGCCAGCAGCTTAGCGGTCGGGGACATTCAGTACTTC. Translated, it gives CASSLAVGDIQYF.

Written as DNA, the CDR3 is TGTGCCAGCAGCTTAGGACTAGCGGATACAGATACGCAGTATTTT. The encoded protein is CASSLGLADTDTQYF. The J gene is TRBJ2-3, the V gene TRBV11-3; TRBD2 aligns across 9 bases. The V gene end was trimmed by 1 base and the J gene end by 3 bases; junction bases not matched to a gene: 2. Germline V CDR1 and CDR2: SGHNT, YENEEA. CDR3 size: 15 residues.

This chain links TRBV5-1 with TRBJ2-7; D may be TRBD1 (5 bases). Per germline, CDR1 SGHRS and CDR2 YFSETQ. The CDR3 totals 15 residues. V was cut by 2 bases and J by 2 bases, with 14 bases left in between. Here the CDR3 DNA reads TGCGCCAGCAGCTTTTTAGGGCAGGGAACCTACGAGCAGTACTTC. Its translation: CASSFLGQGTYEQYF.

V and J are TRBV3-1 (or the pseudogene TRBV3-2) and TRBJ1-1; no clear D gene. The CDR3 extends over 13 amino acids. The V gene lost 0 bases and the J gene lost 13 bases, with 15 bases spanning the gap. Germline values: CDR1 LGHDT, CDR2 YNNKEL (reference sequence). The CDR3 reads CASSQEVWEPGFF. In DNA form, the CDR3 reads TGTGCCAGCAGCCAAGAAGTTTGGGAGCCGGGTTTCTTT.

V usage is TRBV6-5 and J usage is TRBJ2-7, with 8 bases that match TRBD1. The CDR3 runs to 13 residues. V shed 6 bases, J shed 3 bases, and the junction held 4 bases outside the gene matches. CDR1 and CDR2 (germline): MNHEY, SVGAGI. The CDR3 protein is CASRQGEVYEQYF. DNA of the CDR3: TGTGCCAGCAGACAGGGGGAGGTCTACGAGCAGTACTTC.

This rearrangement joins TRBV29-1 to TRBJ2-1; possibly TRBD1 for D (5 bases). CDR1 and CDR2 from the germline V gene are SQVTM and ANQGSEA. V was cut by 6 bases and J by 8 bases, with 5 bases left in between. The CDR3 spans 9 residues. The CDR3 DNA reads TGCAGCGTAGGGGATGAGCAGTTCTTC. Protein sequence: CSVGDEQFF.

The table lists this clone with a count of one. The chain links TRBV5-4 to TRBJ2-3; TRBD1 aligns across 8 bases. In germline, CDR1 is SGHNT, CDR2 YYREEE (reference sequence). This CDR3 comprises 14 residues. J lost 4 bases, V lost 1 base, and 2 bases had no gene match. The CDR3 sequence: CASSLQGASDTQYF. CDR3 DNA sequence: TGTGCCAGCAGCTTGCAGGGGGCGTCAGATACGCAGTATTTT.

The rearrangement joins TRBV7-8 to TRBJ2-5, with D tentatively TRBD1 (5 bases). The CDR3 has 15 residues. Trimming removed 4 bases from V and 0 bases from J, with 12 bases in between. The germline V gene encodes CDR1 SGHVS and CDR2 FQNEAQ. CDR3 nucleotide sequence: TGTGCCAGCAGCTCTCCCAGGGCGTACCAAGAGACCCAGTACTTC. Translating gives CASSSPRAYQETQYF.

This chain uses TRBV19 with TRBJ2-7; 7 nucleotides match TRBD1. CDR3 length: 14 residues. From germline, CDR1 is LNHDA and CDR2 SQIVND (reference sequence). J lost 0 bases, V lost 6 bases, and 5 bases had no gene match. CDR3 in DNA: TGTGCCAGTAGACGGACAGGCAACTCCTACGAGCAGTACTTC. Its protein is CASRRTGNSYEQYF.

The chain links TRBV12-3 or TRBV12-4 to TRBJ1-2, with 8 bases fitting TRBD1. CDR3 length: 13 amino acids. With 8 bases clipped from V and 8 bases from J, the junction kept 10 bases outside the gene matches. The CDR3 nucleotides are TGTGCCAGCCGCTTCGGACAGGGTCAAGGCTACACCTTC. Translation: CASRFGQGQGYTF.

This clone was seen a single time. The chain uses TRBV7-3 and TRBJ2-7; perhaps TRBD1 as D (6 bases). CDR1 is SGHTA, CDR2 FQGTGA, per germline. Trimming cost V 8 bases and J 1 base, with 15 bases left between them. This CDR3 comprises 14 residues. The CDR3: CASAPGERSYEQYF. CDR3 nucleotide sequence: TGTGCCAGCGCCCCAGGGGAAAGGTCCTACGAGCAGTACTTC.

The rearrangement joins TRBV6-5 to TRBJ1-5; no clear D. Per germline, CDR1 MNHEY and CDR2 SVGAGI. V gave up 5 bases and J gave up 0 bases, with 11 bases separating them. This CDR3 is built from 15 residues. CDR3 amino acids: CASSTARDSNQPQHF. The DNA of the CDR3 is TGTGCCAGCAGTACCGCACGGGATAGCAATCAGCCCCAGCATTTT.

The J gene is TRBJ2-1, the V gene TRBV18; 10 positions match TRBD2. Germline assignment: CDR1 KGHSH and CDR2 LQKENI. The J segment lost 4 bases and the V segment lost 5 bases, leaving 5 bases of the junction unmatched. The CDR3 has 15 amino acids. CDR3 nucleotide sequence: TGTGCCAGCTCAATTAGCGGGGGGTCATACAATGAGCAGTTCTTC. Amino acids: CASSISGGSYNEQFF.

This sequence joins TRBV2 and TRBJ2-5; possibly TRBD2 for D (6 bases). The CDR3 runs to 14 residues. Germline CDR1 is SNHLY and CDR2 is FYNNEI. With 4 bases removed from V and 1 base from J, the gap between germline ends came to 10 bases. CDR3 protein: CASSVGTFQETQYF. CDR3 sequence (DNA): TGTGCCAGCAGTGTTGGGACTTTCCAAGAGACCCAGTACTTC.

V usage is TRBV9 and J usage is TRBJ2-7, with 9 bases that match TRBD2. This CDR3 comprises 14 residues. Germline trimming cut 0 bases from V and 6 bases from J; bases unmatched to any gene: 4. CDR1 is SGDLS and CDR2 is YYNGEE in the germline V gene. The CDR3 sequence is CASSVAASGAEQYF. The CDR3 DNA reads as TGTGCCAGCAGCGTAGCGGCTAGCGGGGCCGAGCAGTACTTC.

Points on this clone: The germline gene is not matched at one end of the junction; a read error may be the cause. The rearrangement uses TRBV29-1 and TRBJ1-2; perhaps TRBD1 as D (6 bases). Germline V lookup: CDR1 SQVTM, CDR2 ANQGSEA. The CDR3 consists of 16 residues. CDR3: CSVEDSWTVFDYGYTF. As DNA, the CDR3 is TGCAGCGTGGAAGATTCCTGGACAGTGTTCGATTATGGCTACACCTTC. Drawing the rest from reference TRBV29-1 and TRBJ1-2, the complete variable domain is SAVISQKPSRDICQRGTSLTIQCQVDSQVTMMFWYRQQPGQSLTLIATANQGSEATYESGFVIDKFPISRPNLTFSTLTVSNMSPEDSSIYLCSVEDSWTVFDYGYTFGSGTRLTVV.